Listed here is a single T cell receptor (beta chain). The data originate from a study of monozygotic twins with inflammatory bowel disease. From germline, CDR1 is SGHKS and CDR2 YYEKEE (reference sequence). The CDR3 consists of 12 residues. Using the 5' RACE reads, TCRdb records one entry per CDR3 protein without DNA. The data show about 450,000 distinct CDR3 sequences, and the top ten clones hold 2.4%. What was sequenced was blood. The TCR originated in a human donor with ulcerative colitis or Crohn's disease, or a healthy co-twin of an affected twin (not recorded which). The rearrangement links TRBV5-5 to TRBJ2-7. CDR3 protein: CASSSPTDEEYF.